This TCR beta chain was captured in a study of beta chain features in type 1 diabetes. Study-wide points: TCRB CDR3 length was moderately but significantly reduced in all four CD4+ subsets of Type 1 diabetes patients.

This clone was seen only a few times. Its antigen is undetermined. V was cut by 0 bases and J by 4 bases, with 9 bases left in between. CDR3 size: 14 residues. From germline, CDR1 is SEHNR and CDR2 FQNEAQ (reference sequence). Investigators reverse transcribed all isolated RNA, so they sequenced expressed TCRB transcripts. Assay: immunoSEQ multiplex PCR; the TCRdb copy retains only in-frame clones and omits some. The table has a few hundred thousand clones, about 15% seen once. One heparinised draw, averaging roughly 0.12 L, was taken per donor. The sequenced material came from naive CD4+ T cells from blood. The gene calls are TRBV7-9 and TRBJ1-2; the D is unclear. This TCR derives from a man aged 25 to 40 with type 1 diabetes. The CDR3 DNA follows: TGTGCCAGCAGCTTAGCGCGGGCAGCCTATGGCTACACCTTC. This sequence encodes CASSLARAAYGYTF.